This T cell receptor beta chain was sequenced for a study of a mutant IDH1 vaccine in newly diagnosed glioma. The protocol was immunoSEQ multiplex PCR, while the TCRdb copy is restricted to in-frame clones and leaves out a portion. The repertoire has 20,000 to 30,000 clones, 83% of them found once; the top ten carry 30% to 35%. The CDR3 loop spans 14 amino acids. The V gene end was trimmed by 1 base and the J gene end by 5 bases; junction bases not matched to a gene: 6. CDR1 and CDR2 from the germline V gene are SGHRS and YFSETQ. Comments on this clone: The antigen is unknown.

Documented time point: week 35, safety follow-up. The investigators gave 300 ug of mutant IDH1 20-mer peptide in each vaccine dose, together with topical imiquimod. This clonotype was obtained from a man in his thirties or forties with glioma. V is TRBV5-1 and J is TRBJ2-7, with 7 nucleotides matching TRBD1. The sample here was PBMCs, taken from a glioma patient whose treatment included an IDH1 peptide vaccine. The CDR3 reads CASSLRQGDDEQYF. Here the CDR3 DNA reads TGCGCCAGCAGCTTGCGACAGGGTGATGACGAGCAGTACTTC.